This T cell receptor (beta chain) was found in a study of long-term antiretroviral therapy in people with HIV. Study-wide background: Sampling started about a decade before the 2015 immediate-ART recommendation.

Study-wide findings and caveats: Older ART regimens may have been in use when blood was drawn between the mid-2000s and the late 2010s.

Assay version v3.0 of immunoSEQ was used, and it was run at survey level. Sequencing was directed toward about 35,000-50,000 T-cell genomes in each sample. The data were produced by immunoSEQ multiplex PCR, yet TCRdb's version contains in-frame clones alone and is incomplete. The sample has approximately 28,000 clones, 95% seen once. Turning to this clone: Its antigen is unidentified.

The CDR3 length is 14 residues. CDR1 GTSNPN and CDR2 SVGIG come from the germline V gene (reference sequence). Trimming cost V 2 bases and J 0 bases, with 8 bases left between them. The J gene is TRBJ1-5, the V gene TRBV30; D remains ambiguous. Sequencing was performed on unsorted PBMCs, taken 5.3 years after starting antiretroviral therapy. The receptor was isolated from a young man with HIV. The CDR3 DNA reads as TGTGCCTGGAGTCGCACAGATAGCAATCAGCCCCAGCATTTT. As protein: CAWSRTDSNQPQHF.